The next 27 T cell receptor beta chains were all read from a single sample in a study of blood T cell repertoires in COVID-19. Only in-frame clones appear in the TCRdb table, and some are missing; sequencing was by immunoSEQ multiplex PCR. This sample yields 250,000 to 350,000 clones, of which about 85% are seen a single time; approximately 5% belongs to the top ten. Sequencing was done on a sample of PBMCs or T cells enriched from blood (not recorded which). Receptors originate from a woman aged 30 to 39 who had recovered from COVID-19.

V and J are TRBV5-6 and TRBJ2-3, with D perhaps matching TRBD1 (7 bases). The CDR3 extends over 16 amino acids. Germline V gives CDR1 SGHDT, CDR2 YYEEEE. V was shortened by 3 bases and J by 3 bases, with 17 bases between the two germline ends. CDR3 loop: CASSSRATGRTDTQYF. DNA for the CDR3: TGTGCCAGCAGCTCCCGGGCGACAGGGAGGACAGATACGCAGTATTTT.

This chain uses TRBV7-9 with TRBJ1-4; 7 bases align to TRBD1. V was pared by 2 bases and J by 6 bases, with 3 bases of the junction left unmatched. Germline values: CDR1 SEHNR, CDR2 FQNEAQ (reference sequence). CDR3 size: 14 residues. As DNA, the CDR3 is TGTGCCAGCAGCTTATACCAGGGGGATGAAAAACTGTTTTTT. Its protein is CASSLYQGDEKLFF.

This clone occurred once. V gene TRBV5-4 combines with J gene TRBJ2-2; D possibly corresponds to TRBD1 (6 bases). Per the germline V gene, CDR1 is SGHNT and CDR2 is YYREEE (reference sequence). Deletions cut 4 bases from V and 0 bases from J, with 13 bases between. The CDR3 has 16 amino acids. CDR3 sequence (DNA): TGTGCCAGCAGCGGTCCGGGACATTCGAACACCGGGGAGCTGTTTTTT. Translated: CASSGPGHSNTGELFF.

The chain recombines TRBV4-2 with TRBJ2-2, with 7 bases identical to TRBD1. The CDR3 is 15 amino acids. V lost 0 bases to trimming and J lost 6 bases; unmatched junction nucleotides: 4. Germline CDR1 LGHNA, CDR2 YNFKEQ. The CDR3 loop reads CASSQDPGGAGELFF. DNA of the CDR3: TGTGCCAGCAGCCAAGACCCAGGGGGTGCCGGGGAGCTGTTTTTT.

This clone has just a few counts. At the DNA level, this CDR3 is encoded by other sequences in the same sample as well. This chain links TRBV6-5 with TRBJ1-1; D is uncertain. The CDR3 covers 11 residues. Per germline, CDR1 MNHEY and CDR2 SVGAGI. V dropped 6 bases and J dropped 4 bases, with 6 bases sitting between them. CDR3 region: CASSPGTEAFF. Here the CDR3 DNA reads TGTGCCAGCAGCCCGGGCACTGAAGCTTTCTTT.

This clone was detected only a few times. This sequence joins TRBV3-1 (or the pseudogene TRBV3-2) and TRBJ1-3; D uncertain. Deletions cut 4 bases from V and 0 bases from J, with 13 bases between. The CDR3 has 16 amino acids. CDR1 LGHDT and CDR2 YNNKEL come from the germline V gene (reference sequence). The CDR3 loop is CASSPALVGSGNTIYF. In nucleotides, the CDR3 is TGTGCCAGCAGCCCTGCCCTTGTCGGCTCTGGAAACACCATATATTTT.

This sequence joins TRBV5-1 and TRBJ1-1, with 7 bases matching TRBD1. With 0 bases clipped from V and 2 bases from J, the junction kept 7 bases outside the gene matches. Germline CDR1 and CDR2: SGHRS and YFSETQ. The CDR3 has 16 residues. The CDR3 DNA is TGCGCCAGCAGCTTGGTGGTGACAGGGATAAACACTGAAGCTTTCTTT. It yields the protein CASSLVVTGINTEAFF.

The chain is built from TRBV10-1 and TRBJ2-7; maybe TRBD2 (6 bases). Germline CDR1 and CDR2: WNHNN and SYGVQD (reference sequence). Trimming left V 5 bases short and J 6 bases short, with 17 bases between. The CDR3 consists of 14 residues. The CDR3 loop reads CASSKSRGSREQYF. Here the CDR3 DNA reads TGCGCCAGCAGTAAGAGTCGGGGGTCTCGCGAGCAGTACTTC.

A note on this clone: Mismatch with germline at one junction end may stem from a read error. This rearrangement joins TRBV15 to TRBJ1-2; D possibly corresponds to TRBD1 (5 bases). This CDR3 has 16 amino acids. Germline V lookup: CDR1 LNHNV, CDR2 YYDKDF (reference sequence). For the CDR3, the DNA is TGTGCCACCAGAAGAGCCGGGGGGGGAATAACATATGGCTACACCTTC. Translating gives CATRRAGGGITYGYTF.

This clone was seen just once. The rearrangement uses TRBV11-2 and TRBJ2-7; no clear D gene. Germline V CDR1 and CDR2: SGHAT, FQNNGV. V was clipped by 8 bases and J by 2 bases, with 10 bases between them. This CDR3 comprises 12 residues. CDR3 amino acids: CASRDSTYEQYF. The CDR3 nucleotides read TGTGCCAGCCGTGATAGCACCTACGAGCAGTACTTC.

The gene calls are TRBV18 and TRBJ2-7; 8 positions agree with TRBD1. The V gene's germline CDR1 is KGHSH and CDR2 LQKENI. This CDR3 spans 16 amino acids. J gave up 3 bases and V 0 bases, and 7 bases lay outside the gene matches. This CDR3 reads CASSPPRTGIYYEQYF. In DNA form, the CDR3 reads TGTGCCAGCTCACCACCGAGGACAGGGATTTACTACGAGCAGTACTTC.

The chain employs TRBV3-1 (or the pseudogene TRBV3-2) and TRBJ2-5; D is possibly TRBD2 (5 bases). V was trimmed by 1 base and J by 4 bases, leaving 10 bases between them. In germline, CDR1 is LGHDT, CDR2 YNNKEL (reference sequence). The CDR3 is 14 amino acids. This chain's CDR3 is CASSQGGGTETQYF. The CDR3, as DNA: TGTGCCAGCAGCCAAGGTGGAGGCACAGAGACCCAGTACTTC.

This clone was observed once. The rearrangement uses TRBV30 and TRBJ1-2; no clear D. This CDR3 has 15 residues. The germline gives CDR1 GTSNPN, CDR2 SVGIG (reference sequence). V dropped 1 base and J dropped 3 bases, with 15 bases sitting between them. The DNA for the CDR3 is TGTGCCTGGAGTGAATTGAGTTTCGGGGACTATGGCTACACCTTC. Translating it yields CAWSELSFGDYGYTF.

The V gene is TRBV5-4, the J gene TRBJ2-5; TRBD1 might be the D (6 bases). Germline CDR1 SGHNT, CDR2 YYREEE (reference sequence). Trimming pared 0 bases from V and 2 bases from J, leaving 11 bases between. This CDR3 has 15 residues. CDR3 sequence (DNA): TGTGCCAGCAGCTTGGCTTGGACAGAGCAAGAGACCCAGTACTTC. Protein: CASSLAWTEQETQYF.

This clone was seen more than once but under ten times. This chain connects TRBV12-3 or TRBV12-4 to TRBJ1-4; D gene ambiguous. CDR3 length: 13 amino acids. Trimming cost V 3 bases and J 4 bases, with 6 bases left between them. The DNA of the CDR3 is TGTGCCAGCAGTTTTTTCAGTAATGAAAAACTGTTTTTT. Translated: CASSFFSNEKLFF.

The chain couples TRBV7-9 to TRBJ2-7; the D is unclear. V lost 4 bases to trimming and J lost 4 bases, with 11 bases between them. The CDR3 consists of 13 residues. Germline V gene sequence: CDR1 SEHNR, CDR2 FQNEAQ (reference sequence). CDR3 region: CASSSPGGYEQYF. DNA for the CDR3: TGTGCCAGCAGCTCTCCTGGCGGATACGAGCAGTACTTC.

The V gene is TRBV11-1, the J gene TRBJ1-2; possible D gene TRBD1, 6 bases. The CDR3 consists of 14 residues. Germline V CDR1 and CDR2: SGHAT, FQDESV (reference sequence). Deletions cut 1 base from V and 6 bases from J, with 12 bases between. The CDR3: CASSLGSRGDGYTF. The CDR3 nucleotides read TGTGCCAGCAGCTTAGGGTCCAGGGGAGATGGCTACACCTTC.

This rearrangement joins TRBV6-1 to TRBJ1-2, with unresolved D. V was clipped by 2 bases and J by 5 bases, with 21 bases between them. The CDR3 spans 17 residues. Germline values: CDR1 MNHNS, CDR2 SASEGT. CDR3 DNA sequence: TGTGCCAGCAGTGAATTTCCGGGAGGCTCAGCGGGTTATGGCTACACCTTC. This encodes CASSEFPGGSAGYGYTF.

This sequence joins TRBV18 and TRBJ1-4; no definite D call. Deletions cut 0 bases from V and 8 bases from J, with 16 bases between. CDR3 size: 16 residues. In germline, CDR1 is KGHSH, CDR2 LQKENI. CDR3 nucleotides: TGTGCCAGCTCACCACCGGCTAGGCCCTTTCAAGAAAAACTGTTTTTT. It is translated as CASSPPARPFQEKLFF.

This chain joins TRBV30 and TRBJ2-5, with 9 bases matching TRBD2. There are 15 residues in the CDR3. Germline CDR1 and CDR2: GTSNPN and SVGIG (reference sequence). V was pared by 0 bases and J by 2 bases, with 4 bases of the junction left unmatched. In DNA form, the CDR3 reads TGTGCCTGGAGTGTACTAGCGGGTTTTCAAGAGACCCAGTACTTC. This translates into CAWSVLAGFQETQYF.

The genes are TRBV9 and TRBJ1-6; 7 bases fit TRBD1. Germline CDR1 SGDLS, CDR2 YYNGEE. This CDR3 has 18 residues. The V and J ends lost 3 bases and 0 bases, in that order; junction bases with no gene match: 9. This CDR3 is CASSEGQAPSSYNSPLHF. CDR3 DNA sequence: TGTGCCAGCAGCGAAGGACAGGCCCCTAGCTCCTATAATTCACCCCTCCACTTT.

This sequence joins TRBV30 and TRBJ2-3; 9 positions match TRBD2. Germline V gene sequence: CDR1 GTSNPN, CDR2 SVGIG (reference sequence). The CDR3 extends over 16 amino acids. The J segment lost 2 bases and the V segment lost 0 bases, leaving 6 bases of the junction unmatched. Here the CDR3 reads CAWSVQAGGPTDTQYF. The CDR3 nucleotides are TGTGCCTGGAGTGTACAAGCGGGGGGACCCACAGATACGCAGTATTTT.

The V and J genes are TRBV7-2 and TRBJ2-5, with 9 positions matching TRBD2. The CDR3 totals 17 residues. In germline, CDR1 is SGHTA, CDR2 FQGNSA. J gave up 1 base and V 1 base, and 7 bases lay outside the gene matches. Here the CDR3 DNA reads TGTGCCAGCAGCTTAGACATAGCGGGGGCACTCCAAGAGACCCAGTACTTC. Protein sequence: CASSLDIAGALQETQYF.

V and J are TRBV9 and TRBJ2-7, with 9 bases fitting TRBD2. The CDR3 length is 19 residues. The germline gives CDR1 SGDLS, CDR2 YYNGEE. V lost 4 bases, J lost 0 bases, and 17 bases stayed unmatched. The CDR3 region is CASSPLEGSGGPLSYEQYF. The CDR3 DNA sequence: TGTGCCAGCAGCCCCCTAGAAGGTAGCGGGGGTCCTCTCTCCTACGAGCAGTACTTC.

This sequence joins TRBV7-2 and TRBJ1-2; 7 nucleotides line up with TRBD1. The CDR3 has 16 residues. Germline trimming cut 1 base from V and 2 bases from J; bases unmatched to any gene: 7. The germline V gene encodes CDR1 SGHTA and CDR2 FQGNSA. This CDR3 is CASSLGPDRSNYGYTF. In DNA, the CDR3 is TGTGCCAGCAGCTTAGGCCCGGACAGGTCAAACTATGGCTACACCTTC.

The table lists this clone with a few counts. This chain connects TRBV18 to TRBJ1-2; perhaps TRBD1 as D (5 bases). Germline V CDR1 and CDR2: KGHSH, LQKENI. Trimming took 6 bases from V and 5 from J, leaving 16 bases between them. This CDR3 has 14 amino acids. In DNA form, the CDR3 reads TGTGCCAGCTCCGCCCCGGGCAGGGTTTATGGCTACACCTTC. This sequence encodes CASSAPGRVYGYTF.

V usage is TRBV12-5 and J usage is TRBJ2-3; D is ambiguous. Trimming removed 11 bases at V and 6 bases at J, with 12 bases between. This CDR3 contains 11 residues. The germline gives CDR1 LGHNT, CDR2 FRNRAP. CDR3 DNA sequence: TGTGCTTGTACCCTGGCCGATACGCAGTATTTT. Residues: CACTLADTQYF.